This is a list of T cell receptor beta chains from one sample in a study of vaccination effects on CD4 cells after COVID-19. Sequenced by immunoSEQ multiplex PCR; TCRdb stores in-frame clones only, minus some. The sample records around 33,000 clones, roughly 67% being singletons. The antigens of these receptors remain unknown. Sequenced here: CD4+ T cells from PBMCs cultured with SARS-CoV-2 spike peptides, sampled after COVID-19 vaccination. These receptors came from a human donor who received a COVID-19 vaccine. CDR3s include the opening cysteine and the closing phenylalanine or tryptophan. A D gene is named only where the DNA matches it firmly. Clone size is not always given. Where it is, it says once, few, many or a class for expanded clones.

v_gene	d_gene	j_gene	len	abundance	CDR3aa	CDR3nt
TRBV6-5	.	TRBJ2-1	14	few	CASSSDQLRNEQFF	TGTGCCAGCAGCTCCGACCAACTACGCAATGAGCAGTTCTTC
TRBV19	.	TRBJ2-7	13	.	CASSVLQGFEQYF	TGTGCCAGTAGTGTACTTCAGGGGTTCGAGCAGTACTTC
TRBV5-1	.	TRBJ1-1	16	.	CASTSAPGTANTEAFF	TGCGCCAGCACCTCAGCCCCCGGGACGGCGAACACTGAAGCTTTCTTT
TRBV6-5	.	TRBJ2-7	14	.	CASKELTLSYEQYF	TGTGCCAGCAAGGAGCTAACGCTCTCCTACGAGCAGTACTTC
TRBV5-1	.	TRBJ1-4	15	.	CASSPTLGPEEKLFF	TGCGCCAGCAGCCCCACGCTCGGGCCGGAGGAAAAACTGTTTTTT
TRBV20-1	.	TRBJ2-4	12	.	CSASRAENIQYF	TGCAGTGCTAGTCGCGCGGAAAACATTCAGTACTTC
TRBV29-1	.	TRBJ1-1	13	.	CSVTGRMNTEAFF	TGCAGCGTGACTGGGAGGATGAACACTGAAGCTTTCTTT
TRBV6-1	.	TRBJ1-5	13	few	CASSDRINQPQHF	TGTGCCAGCAGTGACAGGATCAATCAGCCCCAGCATTTT
TRBV11-3	TRBD2	TRBJ2-5	15	.	CASSPSSGGGETQYF	TGTGCCAGCAGCCCATCTAGCGGGGGGGGTGAGACCCAGTACTTC
TRBV2	TRBD1	TRBJ1-1	13	.	CASKLITGGPAFF	TGTGCCAGCAAACTAATAACAGGGGGGCCAGCTTTCTTT
TRBV2	TRBD2	TRBJ2-5	16	.	CASSAGLAGARETQYF	TGTGCCAGCAGTGCCGGACTAGCGGGAGCACGAGAGACCCAGTACTTC
TRBV6-4	TRBD2	TRBJ2-3	13	.	CASSELSGGPQYF	TGTGCCAGCAGTGAGCTAAGCGGGGGGCCTCAGTATTTT
TRBV9	.	TRBJ2-1	14	.	CASSVAFFRDEQFF	TGTGCCAGCAGCGTAGCTTTCTTCCGCGATGAGCAGTTCTTC
TRBV2	.	TRBJ2-1	12	.	CASSEDSNEQFF	TGTGCCAGCAGTGAGGACTCCAATGAGCAGTTCTTC
TRBV6-4	TRBD2	TRBJ2-3	15	.	CASSDSSGGADTQYF	TGTGCCAGCAGTGACTCTAGCGGGGGGGCAGATACGCAGTATTTT
TRBV24-1	.	TRBJ2-3	13	.	CATSEPSWGTQYF	TGTGCCACCAGTGAGCCTAGCTGGGGTACGCAGTATTTT
TRBV19	TRBD1	TRBJ1-1	16	.	CASSRTGSFMNTEAFF	TGTGCCAGTAGTAGGACAGGATCTTTCATGAACACTGAAGCTTTCTTT
TRBV6-6	.	TRBJ1-1	15	few	CASRPPAVENAEAFF	TGTGCCAGCAGACCTCCCGCGGTGGAGAACGCTGAAGCTTTCTTT
TRBV5-1	TRBD2	TRBJ2-5	16	.	CASSLVLAGGQETQYF	TGCGCCAGCAGCTTGGTTCTAGCGGGAGGGCAAGAGACCCAGTACTTC
TRBV10-1	TRBD2	TRBJ2-3	17	.	CASSEPSGATSTDTQYF	TGCGCCAGCAGTGAGCCTAGCGGGGCAACTAGCACAGATACGCAGTATTTT
TRBV5-1	.	TRBJ1-4	14	.	CASSPGVLNEKLFF	TGCGCCAGCAGCCCAGGGGTCCTTAATGAAAAACTGTTTTTT
TRBV4-1	.	TRBJ2-5	14	.	CASSPLGSQETQYF	TGCGCCAGCAGCCCACTAGGCTCTCAAGAGACCCAGTACTTC
TRBV18	TRBD1	TRBJ1-1	15	.	CASSPPGQGGTEAFF	TGTGCCAGCTCACCACCTGGACAGGGGGGGACTGAAGCTTTCTTT
TRBV12-3/TRBV12-4	.	TRBJ2-7	11	.	CASGTNYEQYF	TGTGCCAGCGGGACAAACTACGAGCAGTACTTC
TRBV27	.	TRBJ2-1	15	.	CASSLGGVLGSEQFF	TGTGCCAGCAGTTTAGGGGGAGTGCTGGGGAGCGAGCAGTTCTTC